The 32 T cell receptor beta chains listed next were all sequenced from one sample in a study of T cell changes during pregnancy in multiple sclerosis. Data came from immunoSEQ multiplex PCR; TCRdb stores just in-frame clones and leaves some out. The profile shows roughly 86,000 clones, 80% to 95% of them singletons. The material sequenced was peripheral blood, taken in the first trimester of pregnancy. These receptors were obtained from a female donor with multiple sclerosis, enrolled in a pregnancy study.

This clone appeared a few times. The V gene is TRBV19, the J gene TRBJ2-7; weak D call: TRBD2 (5 bases). Between the trimmed V and J ends, which lost 3 bases and 9 bases, there was a span of 15 bases. The CDR3 contains 13 residues. Germline CDR1 LNHDA, CDR2 SQIVND (reference sequence). The CDR3 bases are TGTGCCAGTAGTATCCAAGAGGGAGTGGTGCAGTACTTC. Translation: CASSIQEGVVQYF.

The CDR3 loop reads CAWSQGAGAPYYGYTF. In nucleotides, the CDR3 is TGTGCCTGGAGCCAGGGGGCAGGGGCCCCCTACTATGGCTACACCTTC. The chain carries TRBV30 and TRBJ1-2; 8 nucleotides align to TRBD1. Germline values: CDR1 GTSNPN, CDR2 SVGIG (reference sequence). With V trimmed by 3 bases and J by 3 bases, 12 bases remained unmatched. The CDR3 spans 16 residues.

The rearrangement links TRBV28 to TRBJ1-4; D is uncertain. The V and J ends lost 0 bases and 8 bases respectively, with 16 bases between them. Germline V gene data show CDR1 as MDHEN and CDR2 as SYDVKM. The CDR3 totals 16 residues. CDR3 sequence: CASSLWESGSGEKLFF. DNA of the CDR3: TGTGCCAGCAGTTTATGGGAATCCGGGAGTGGGGAAAAACTGTTTTTT.

This chain joins TRBV4-2 and TRBJ2-6; the D gene is possibly TRBD1 (6 bases). CDR3 length: 18 amino acids. V was trimmed by 6 bases and J by 0 bases, leaving 18 bases between them. Germline-derived CDR1 and CDR2 are LGHNA and YNFKEQ. CDR3 sequence: CASRQTGTSYSGANVLTF. DNA of the CDR3: TGTGCCAGCAGACAAACCGGGACATCTTACTCTGGGGCCAACGTCCTGACTTTC.

This chain joins TRBV13 and TRBJ2-7, with D tentatively TRBD1 (6 bases). The CDR3 runs to 14 residues. Per germline, CDR1 PRHDT and CDR2 FYEKMQ (reference sequence). Trimming took off 5 bases at V and 2 bases at J, with 13 bases between the two ends. The CDR3 DNA reads TGTGCCAGCAGCCCTCAGGGGTCTCCCTACGAGCAGTACTTC. It is translated as CASSPQGSPYEQYF.

The genes are TRBV11-2 and TRBJ2-2, with 10 bases that match TRBD1. This CDR3 is 15 amino acids long. Germline values: CDR1 SGHAT, CDR2 FQNNGV. Trimming at V came to 5 bases and at J to 5 bases, leaving 5 bases not matched to a gene. This chain's CDR3 is CASSPGQGRTGELFF. CDR3 sequence (DNA): TGTGCCAGCAGCCCGGGACAGGGGAGGACCGGGGAGCTGTTTTTT.

V gene TRBV9 combines with J gene TRBJ2-2, with D possibly being TRBD2 (5 bases). The V end lost 2 bases, the J end lost 5 bases, and 22 bases lay between the germline ends. Germline V gene data show CDR1 as SGDLS and CDR2 as YYNGEE. The CDR3 has 18 amino acids. The CDR3 coding sequence is TGTGCCAGCAGCGTCCAGGCTTTCGTTCGGGGTGAGACCGGGGAGCTGTTTTTT. Translating it yields CASSVQAFVRGETGELFF.

The J gene is TRBJ2-7, the V gene TRBV4-1; 10 nucleotides align to TRBD1. Trimming cost V 3 bases and J 2 bases; bases outside gene matches: 7. Germline CDR1 reads MGHRA; CDR2 reads YSYEKL. The CDR3 runs 16 residues. The CDR3 spells CASSHNPGQGTYEQYF. The CDR3 nucleotides are TGCGCCAGCAGCCATAACCCGGGACAGGGGACCTACGAGCAGTACTTC.

The chain combines TRBV5-1 with TRBJ2-7; D might be TRBD2 (6 bases). The CDR3 sequence is 15 residues long. V lost 0 bases and J 3 bases, leaving 13 bases between the germline ends. Germline CDR1 and CDR2: SGHRS and YFSETQ. The CDR3 sequence: CASSLGVGSSYEQYF. The CDR3 region has the DNA TGCGCCAGCAGCTTGGGGGTCGGGAGCAGCTACGAGCAGTACTTC. The variable domain in full, with the rest retrieved from reference TRBV5-1 and TRBJ2-7, is KAGVTQTPRYLIKTRGQQVTLSCSPISGHRSVSWYQQTPGQGLQFLFEYFSETQRNKGNFPGRFSGRQFSNSRSEMNVSTLELGDSALYLCASSLGVGSSYEQYFGPGTRLTVT.

This clone was counted between two and nine times. The rearrangement joins TRBV9 to TRBJ2-3; TRBD1 is a possible D gene (6 bases). This CDR3 spans 15 amino acids. Germline CDR1 is SGDLS and CDR2 is YYNGEE. Trimming left V 6 bases short and J 0 bases short, with 14 bases between. This chain's CDR3 is CASNPQGLSTDTQYF. The DNA for the CDR3 is TGTGCCAGCAACCCACAGGGCCTAAGCACAGATACGCAGTATTTT.

The rearrangement joins TRBV28 to TRBJ2-3; TRBD1 agrees at 8 bases. This CDR3 spans 15 amino acids. J lost 5 bases, V lost 6 bases, and 10 bases had no gene match. CDR1 is MDHEN and CDR2 is SYDVKM in the germline V gene. The CDR3: CASRTWTGLGDTQYF. Written as DNA, the CDR3 is TGTGCCAGCAGAACGTGGACAGGGCTCGGAGATACGCAGTATTTT.

The J gene is TRBJ1-2, the V gene TRBV30; D is undetermined. V was shortened by 0 bases and J by 8 bases, with 7 bases between the two germline ends. Germline V lookup: CDR1 GTSNPN, CDR2 SVGIG (reference sequence). The CDR3 totals 11 residues. The DNA of the CDR3 is TGTGCCTGGAGTGTAAAACGGGGCTACACCTTC. This encodes CAWSVKRGYTF.

The chain links TRBV5-6 to TRBJ2-7, with TRBD2 as a possible D gene (5 bases). This CDR3 comprises 14 residues. In germline, CDR1 is SGHDT, CDR2 YYEEEE. V lost 0 bases and J lost 3, with 10 bases in between. The CDR3 here is CASSLVSGDYEQYF. Here the CDR3 DNA reads TGTGCCAGCAGCTTGGTGTCCGGGGACTACGAGCAGTACTTC.

The chain combines TRBV6-6 with TRBJ1-3; D is uncertain. Germline V CDR1 and CDR2: MNHNY, SVGAGI (reference sequence). This CDR3 region has 15 residues. The ends were cut back, 4 bases at V and 1 base at J, with 11 bases in the middle. The DNA of the CDR3 is TGTGCCAGCAGTTCCGACCGGGTGTCTGGAAACACCATATATTTT. Protein product: CASSSDRVSGNTIYF.

The CDR3 loop reads CASSEAAAGVGEKLFF. The CDR3 nucleotides are TGTGCCAGCAGTGAAGCGGCCGCGGGGGTGGGAGAAAAACTGTTTTTT. The chain carries TRBV6-1 and TRBJ1-4, with a tentative D call TRBD1 (5 bases). This CDR3 region has 16 residues. Trimming removed 0 bases at V and 8 bases at J, with 16 bases between. The germline V gene has CDR1 MNHNS and CDR2 SASEGT.

The chain joins TRBV28 to TRBJ2-7; D not resolved. V gave up 3 bases and J gave up 3 bases, with 12 bases separating them. This CDR3 contains 14 residues. Germline V lookup: CDR1 MDHEN, CDR2 SYDVKM. Here the CDR3 reads CASSFGYEVYEQYF. The DNA for the CDR3 is TGTGCCAGCAGTTTCGGCTACGAGGTCTACGAGCAGTACTTC.

The chain uses TRBV7-2 and TRBJ2-3; weak D call: TRBD2 (5 bases). V lost 5 bases and J 4 bases, leaving 13 bases between the germline ends. The CDR3 contains 14 residues. Germline CDR1 and CDR2: SGHTA and FQGNSA. The CDR3 loop is CASSPGSSSDTQYF. The DNA of the CDR3 is TGTGCCAGCAGCCCGGGGAGTAGCTCAGATACGCAGTATTTT.

The gene calls are TRBV6-5 and TRBJ1-5; perhaps TRBD1 as D (6 bases). The germline V gene has CDR1 MNHEY and CDR2 SVGAGI. Trimming stripped 0 bases from V and 5 bases from J, with 8 bases between. The CDR3 extends over 14 amino acids. Written as DNA, the CDR3 is TGTGCCAGCAGTTACTCGACAGGACATCAGCCCCAGCATTTT. It is translated as CASSYSTGHQPQHF.

V usage is TRBV7-2 and J usage is TRBJ2-7; D is possibly TRBD2 (6 bases). V was shortened by 0 bases and J by 4 bases, with 10 bases between the two germline ends. Germline V gene data show CDR1 as SGHTA and CDR2 as FQGNSA. The CDR3 has 14 amino acids. The CDR3 DNA sequence: TGTGCCAGCAGCTTAGCGCGGCTAGCGTACGAGCAGTACTTC. This gives the protein CASSLARLAYEQYF.

This sequence joins TRBV5-4 and TRBJ2-7, with 11 positions matching TRBD2. The CDR3 sequence is 16 residues long. CDR1 is SGHNT and CDR2 is YYREEE in the germline V gene (reference sequence). V shed 3 bases and J 2 bases; nucleotides not matched to a gene: 7. DNA of the CDR3: TGTGCCAGCAGCTCCCCCGGGACTAGCGGTGCCTACGAGCAGTACTTC. Protein sequence: CASSSPGTSGAYEQYF.

This chain links TRBV30 with TRBJ1-2, with D perhaps matching TRBD1 (6 bases). Between the trimmed V and J ends, which lost 2 bases and 0 bases, there was a span of 16 bases. The CDR3 is made up of 16 amino acids. Germline CDR1 and CDR2: GTSNPN and SVGIG (reference sequence). This CDR3 reads CAWSPPVAGANYGYTF. The CDR3 coding sequence is TGTGCCTGGAGTCCCCCGGTGGCAGGGGCTAACTATGGCTACACCTTC.

This chain joins TRBV5-4 and TRBJ2-6, with TRBD2 matching 8 bases. Germline V gene data show CDR1 as SGHNT and CDR2 as YYREEE (reference sequence). With V trimmed by 3 bases and J by 0 bases, 2 bases remained unmatched. The CDR3 covers 16 residues. CDR3 sequence (DNA): TGTGCCAGCAGCTCAGGACTAGCCTCTGGGGCCAACGTCCTGACTTTC. This sequence encodes CASSSGLASGANVLTF.

The V and J genes are TRBV4-1 and TRBJ1-4; 7 nucleotides align to TRBD1. The CDR3 covers 18 residues. Germline V gene sequence: CDR1 MGHRA, CDR2 YSYEKL. With 4 bases clipped from V and 7 bases from J, the junction kept 18 bases outside the gene matches. This CDR3 is CASSPIRVKRGLLEKLFF. Written as DNA, the CDR3 is TGCGCCAGCAGCCCCATTCGCGTAAAGAGGGGGCTTCTTGAAAAACTGTTTTTT.

The V call is TRBV7-3, the J call TRBJ2-1, with a possible D match to TRBD2 (6 bases). The CDR3 spans 13 residues. CDR1 SGHTA and CDR2 FQGTGA come from the germline V gene. V lost 0 bases to trimming and J lost 12 bases, with 12 bases between them. The DNA for the CDR3 is TGTGCCAGCAGCTTAACGCGAGGGCGGGGGCAGTTCTTC. This translates into CASSLTRGRGQFF.

The chain links TRBV29-1 to TRBJ1-2; D remains ambiguous. Germline V gene data show CDR1 as SQVTM and CDR2 as ANQGSEA. V dropped 4 bases and J dropped 4 bases, with 7 bases sitting between them. The CDR3 is 11 amino acids. The CDR3 DNA follows: TGCAGCGTTGCGGCGGCCTATGGCTACACCTTC. Translation: CSVAAAYGYTF.

The chain links TRBV27 to TRBJ2-3; 10 positions agree with TRBD2. Germline CDR1 MNHEY, CDR2 SMNVEV (reference sequence). The CDR3 sequence is 17 residues long. J was trimmed by 5 bases and V by 1 base; bases with no gene match: 9. CDR3: CASSLYASSGRKDTQYF. The CDR3 DNA follows: TGTGCCAGCAGTTTATACGCGTCTAGCGGGAGAAAAGATACGCAGTATTTT.

The chain employs TRBV28 and TRBJ2-7; TRBD1 is a possible D gene (6 bases). This CDR3 contains 14 residues. Germline V lookup: CDR1 MDHEN, CDR2 SYDVKM. Trimming pared 7 bases from V and 3 bases from J, leaving 16 bases between. CDR3 bases: TGTGCCAGCACCCTATTCCGGGACAACTACGAGCAGTACTTC. Amino acids: CASTLFRDNYEQYF.

V gene TRBV2 combines with J gene TRBJ2-5, with D perhaps matching TRBD1 (6 bases). The CDR3 is 15 amino acids. CDR1 and CDR2 from the germline V gene are SNHLY and FYNNEI. V lost 2 bases to trimming and J lost 2 bases, with 12 bases between them. The CDR3 sequence is CASSELGAIQETQYF. The CDR3 region has the DNA TGTGCCAGCAGTGAACTGGGGGCGATACAAGAGACCCAGTACTTC.

J is TRBJ2-7 and V is TRBV7-2; maybe TRBD1 (6 bases). Germline lookup yields CDR1 SGHTA and CDR2 FQGNSA. V was clipped by 5 bases and J by 7 bases, with 15 bases between them. This CDR3 spans 13 amino acids. This CDR3 is CASSPIDRPEQYF. In DNA, the CDR3 is TGTGCCAGCAGCCCCATTGACAGGCCGGAGCAGTACTTC.

This rearrangement joins TRBV4-2 to TRBJ2-6, with D tentatively TRBD2 (5 bases). This CDR3 is 16 amino acids long. Germline V lookup: CDR1 LGHNA, CDR2 YNFKEQ. V shed 0 bases and J shed 2 bases, with 8 bases lying between them. The CDR3 here is CASSQEVGAGANVLTF. The CDR3 coding sequence is TGTGCCAGCAGCCAAGAAGTCGGGGCTGGGGCCAACGTCCTGACTTTC.

The genes are TRBV4-1 and TRBJ2-7; a possible D gene is TRBD1 (5 bases). The CDR3 runs 12 residues. The germline V and J ends were trimmed by 4 bases and 7 bases, with 11 bases remaining between them. Germline CDR1 and CDR2: MGHRA and YSYEKL. The CDR3 here is CASSLQDGEQYF. The DNA of the CDR3 is TGCGCCAGCAGCCTACAGGACGGGGAGCAGTACTTC.

The rearrangement uses TRBV19 and TRBJ2-1, with 11 bases that match TRBD2. Trimming took 5 bases from V and 8 from J; bases not matched to a gene: 8. CDR1 and CDR2 from the germline V gene are LNHDA and SQIVND (reference sequence). There are 15 residues in the CDR3. The CDR3 nucleotides are TGTGCCAGTAGTGGCACTAGCGGGAGTCGGGATGAGCAGTTCTTC. This gives the protein CASSGTSGSRDEQFF.